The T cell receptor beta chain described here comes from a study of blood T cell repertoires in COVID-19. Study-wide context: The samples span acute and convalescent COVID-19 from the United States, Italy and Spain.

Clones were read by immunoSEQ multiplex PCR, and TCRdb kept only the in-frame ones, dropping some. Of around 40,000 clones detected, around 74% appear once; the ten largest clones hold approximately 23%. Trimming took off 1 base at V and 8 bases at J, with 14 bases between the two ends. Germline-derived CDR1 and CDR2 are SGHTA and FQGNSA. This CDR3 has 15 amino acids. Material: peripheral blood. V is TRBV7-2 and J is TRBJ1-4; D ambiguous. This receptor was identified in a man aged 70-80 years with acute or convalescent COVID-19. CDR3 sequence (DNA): TGTGCCAGCAGCTTAGAGTGGACTTACGGGGAAAAACTGTTTTTT. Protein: CASSLEWTYGEKLFF.